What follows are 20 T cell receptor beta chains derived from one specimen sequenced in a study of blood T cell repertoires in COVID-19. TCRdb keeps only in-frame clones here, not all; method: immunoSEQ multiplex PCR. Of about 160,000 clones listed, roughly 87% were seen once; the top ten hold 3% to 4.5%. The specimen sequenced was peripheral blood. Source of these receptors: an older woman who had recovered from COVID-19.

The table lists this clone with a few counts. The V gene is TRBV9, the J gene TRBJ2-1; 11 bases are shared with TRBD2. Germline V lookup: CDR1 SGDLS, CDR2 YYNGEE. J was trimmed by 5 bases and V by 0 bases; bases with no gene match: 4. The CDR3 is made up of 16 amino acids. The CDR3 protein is CASSVATSGGHNEQFF. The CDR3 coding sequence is TGTGCCAGCAGCGTAGCTACTAGCGGGGGTCACAATGAGCAGTTCTTC.

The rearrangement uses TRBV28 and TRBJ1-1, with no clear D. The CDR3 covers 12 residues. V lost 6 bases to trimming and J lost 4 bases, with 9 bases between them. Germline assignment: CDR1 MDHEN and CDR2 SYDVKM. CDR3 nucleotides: TGTGCCAGCAGCACCTCCGGCACTGAAGCTTTCTTT. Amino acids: CASSTSGTEAFF.

CDR3 residues: CASSIDREQPQHF. The CDR3 nucleotides are TGTGCCAGTAGTATAGATCGAGAACAGCCCCAGCATTTT. This chain uses TRBV19 with TRBJ1-5; D remains ambiguous. V lost 0 bases and J 7 bases, leaving 7 bases between the germline ends. Looked up from germline, CDR1 is LNHDA and CDR2 is SQIVND (reference sequence). The CDR3 is 13 residues long.

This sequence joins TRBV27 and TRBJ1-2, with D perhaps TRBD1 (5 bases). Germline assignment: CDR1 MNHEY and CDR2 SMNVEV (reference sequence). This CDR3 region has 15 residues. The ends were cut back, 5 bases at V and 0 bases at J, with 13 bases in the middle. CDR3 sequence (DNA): TGTGCCAGCAGTCCAGAGGGAGGGGCTAACTATGGCTACACCTTC. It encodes CASSPEGGANYGYTF.

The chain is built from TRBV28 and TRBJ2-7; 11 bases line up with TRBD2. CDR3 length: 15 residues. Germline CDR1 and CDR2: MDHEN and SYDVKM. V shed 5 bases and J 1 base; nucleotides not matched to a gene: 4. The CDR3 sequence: CASSATSGGSYEQYF. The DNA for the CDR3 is TGTGCCAGCAGTGCAACTAGCGGGGGATCCTACGAGCAGTACTTC.

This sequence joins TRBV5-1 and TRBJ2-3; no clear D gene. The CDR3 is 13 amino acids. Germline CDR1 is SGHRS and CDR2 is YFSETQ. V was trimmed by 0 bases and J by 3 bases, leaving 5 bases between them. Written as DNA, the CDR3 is TGCGCCAGCAGCTTGGCAGGAACAGATACGCAGTATTTT. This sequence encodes CASSLAGTDTQYF.

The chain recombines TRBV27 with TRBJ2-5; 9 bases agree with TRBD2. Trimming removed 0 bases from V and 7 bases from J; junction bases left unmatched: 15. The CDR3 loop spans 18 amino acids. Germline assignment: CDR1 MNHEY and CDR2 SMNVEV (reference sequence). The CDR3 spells CASSLSRVAGAPSRTQYF. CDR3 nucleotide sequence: TGTGCCAGCAGTTTATCGAGAGTAGCGGGGGCTCCCTCTCGGACCCAGTACTTC.

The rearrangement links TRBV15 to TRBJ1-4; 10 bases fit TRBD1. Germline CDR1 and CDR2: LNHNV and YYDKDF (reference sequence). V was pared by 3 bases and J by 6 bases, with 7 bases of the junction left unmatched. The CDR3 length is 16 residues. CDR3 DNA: TGTGCCACCAGCAGCCGACAGGGGGCTCTCGATGAAAAACTGTTTTTT. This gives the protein CATSSRQGALDEKLFF.

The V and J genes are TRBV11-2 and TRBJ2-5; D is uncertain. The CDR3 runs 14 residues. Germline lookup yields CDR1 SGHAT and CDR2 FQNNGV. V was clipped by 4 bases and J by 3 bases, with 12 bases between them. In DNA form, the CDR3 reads TGTGCCAGCAGCTCCCTCCGTCGGGAAGAGACCCAGTACTTC. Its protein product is CASSSLRREETQYF.

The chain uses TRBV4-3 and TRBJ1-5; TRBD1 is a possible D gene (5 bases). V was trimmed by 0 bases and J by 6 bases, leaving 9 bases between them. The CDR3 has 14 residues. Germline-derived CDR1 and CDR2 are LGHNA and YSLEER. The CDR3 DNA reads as TGCGCCAGCAGCCAAGATGTTCAGGGTCAGCCCCAGCATTTT. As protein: CASSQDVQGQPQHF.

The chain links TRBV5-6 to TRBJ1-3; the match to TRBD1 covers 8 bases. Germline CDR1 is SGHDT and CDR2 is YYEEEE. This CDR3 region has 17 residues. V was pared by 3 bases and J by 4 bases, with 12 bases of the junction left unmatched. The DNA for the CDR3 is TGTGCCAGCAGCTCCCCGGGGAGACAGGGGACCGGAAACACCATATATTTT. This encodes CASSSPGRQGTGNTIYF.

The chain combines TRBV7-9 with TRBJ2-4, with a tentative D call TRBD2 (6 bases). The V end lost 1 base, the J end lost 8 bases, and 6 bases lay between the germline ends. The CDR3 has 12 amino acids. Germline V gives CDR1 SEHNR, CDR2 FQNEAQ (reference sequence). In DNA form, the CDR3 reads TGTGCCAGCAGCTTAGGCGGGGACATTCAGTACTTC. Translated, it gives CASSLGGDIQYF. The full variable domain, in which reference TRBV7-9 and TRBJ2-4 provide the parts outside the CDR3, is DTGVSQNPRHKITKRGQNVTFRCDPISEHNRLYWYRQTLGQGPEFLTYFQNEAQLEKSRLLSDRFSAERPKGSFSTLEIQRTEQGDSAMYLCASSLGGDIQYFGAGTRLSVL.

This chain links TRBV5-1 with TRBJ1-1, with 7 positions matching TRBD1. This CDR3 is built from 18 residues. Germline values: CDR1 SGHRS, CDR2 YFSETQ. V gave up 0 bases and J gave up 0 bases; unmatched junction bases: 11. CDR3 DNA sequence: TGCGCCAGCAGCTTGGGGCCATCCGGGACAGTTATGAACACTGAAGCTTTCTTT. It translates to CASSLGPSGTVMNTEAFF.

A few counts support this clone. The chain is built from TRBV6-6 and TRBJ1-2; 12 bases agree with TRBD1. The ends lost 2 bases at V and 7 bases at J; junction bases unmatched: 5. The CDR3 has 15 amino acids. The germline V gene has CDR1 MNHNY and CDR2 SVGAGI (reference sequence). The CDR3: CASSYTGQGAAGYTF. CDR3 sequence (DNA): TGTGCCAGCAGTTACACGGGACAGGGGGCGGCTGGCTACACCTTC.

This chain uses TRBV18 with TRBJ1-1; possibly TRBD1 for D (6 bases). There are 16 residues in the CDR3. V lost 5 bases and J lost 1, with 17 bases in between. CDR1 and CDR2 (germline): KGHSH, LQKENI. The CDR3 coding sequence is TGTGCCAGCTCATCGCGGGGGGGGCAGTCGAACACTGAAGCTTTCTTT. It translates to CASSSRGGQSNTEAFF.

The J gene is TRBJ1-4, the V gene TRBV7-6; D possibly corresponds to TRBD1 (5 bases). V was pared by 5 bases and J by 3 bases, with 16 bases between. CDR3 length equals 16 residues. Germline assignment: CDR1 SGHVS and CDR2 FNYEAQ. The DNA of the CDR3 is TGTGCCAGCAGCCCCAAATTGCGGGGGTCTAATGAAAAACTGTTTTTT. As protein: CASSPKLRGSNEKLFF.

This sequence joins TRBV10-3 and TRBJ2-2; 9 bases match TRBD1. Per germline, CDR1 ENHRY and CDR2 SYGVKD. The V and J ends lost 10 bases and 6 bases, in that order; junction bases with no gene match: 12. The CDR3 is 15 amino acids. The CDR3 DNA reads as TGTGCCACTACACAGGGGGCCATGATGTCCGGGGAGCTGTTTTTT. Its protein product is CATTQGAMMSGELFF.

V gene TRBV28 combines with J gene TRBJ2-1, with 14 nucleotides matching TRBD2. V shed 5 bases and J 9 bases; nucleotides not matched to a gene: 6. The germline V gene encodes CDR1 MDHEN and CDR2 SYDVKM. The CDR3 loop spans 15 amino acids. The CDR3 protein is CASSRLAGGPGEQFF. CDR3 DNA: TGTGCCAGCAGTCGACTAGCGGGGGGGCCGGGTGAGCAGTTCTTC.

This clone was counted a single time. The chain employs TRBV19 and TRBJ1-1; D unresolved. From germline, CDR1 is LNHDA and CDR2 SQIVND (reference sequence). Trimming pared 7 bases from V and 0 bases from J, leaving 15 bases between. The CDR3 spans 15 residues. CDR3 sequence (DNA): TGTGCCAGTACCCTATCAAGTAAGATGAACACTGAAGCTTTCTTT. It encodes CASTLSSKMNTEAFF.

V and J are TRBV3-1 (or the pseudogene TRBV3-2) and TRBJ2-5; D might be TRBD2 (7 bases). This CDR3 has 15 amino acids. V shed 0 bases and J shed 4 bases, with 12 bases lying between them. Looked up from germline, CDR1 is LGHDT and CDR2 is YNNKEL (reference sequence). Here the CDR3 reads CASSQDPGGRETQYF. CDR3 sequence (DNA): TGTGCCAGCAGCCAAGATCCCGGGGGGCGAGAGACCCAGTACTTC.